A selection of T cell receptor beta chains follows, all from one sample in a study of cytomegalovirus exposure and HLA in healthy donors. Data came from immunoSEQ multiplex PCR; TCRdb stores just in-frame clones and leaves some out. The sample yields some 130,000 clones, approximately 73% seen once. The sequencing sample was made of PBMCs. The receptors were gathered from a woman in her thirties or forties in good health and CMV-seronegative. The CDR3 runs from the conserved cysteine through the conserved F or W.

v_call	j_call	cdr3_aa
TRBV6-1	TRBJ1-6	CASSGIQGSDSPLHF
TRBV7-7	TRBJ2-2	CASGVGDTGELFF
TRBV18	TRBJ1-2	CASSPPSGFYGYTF
TRBV4-1	TRBJ2-3	CASSQIDSSTDTQYF
TRBV4-2	TRBJ2-3	CASSATSGGNTDTQYF
TRBV10-3	TRBJ1-4	CAISEFTGDRALFF
TRBV2	TRBJ1-1	CASSGQGGNTEAFF
TRBV6-5	TRBJ1-1	CASSRDRDTEAFF
TRBV4-3	TRBJ1-6	CASSQDSGLNSPLHF
TRBV7-2	TRBJ2-1	CASSFGWGPYNEQFF